This entry features one TCR beta chain sequence. The CDR3 totals 11 residues. Germline V gene lookup returns CDR1 MDHEN and CDR2 SYDVKM. V was pared by 2 bases and J by 13 bases, with 11 bases between. The record originates from a study of blood T cell repertoires in COVID-19. Study details: Donors in the United States, Italy and Spain gave samples during acute or convalescent COVID-19. T cells, B-cell-depleted T cells, or PBMCs provided the cDNA or gDNA that served as material.

As originally analysed: From reference gene primer amplification, estimates of nucleated cell counts were derived. Data came from immunoSEQ multiplex PCR; TCRdb stores just in-frame clones and leaves some out. That table furnishes V, J and clone size, whereas the DNA furnished D and trimming. The sample carries more than 350,000 clones, approximately 89% recorded once. In Seattle, patients joined the study during active infection and were tracked longitudinally. The sequence came from a woman in her 30s with COVID-19, enrolled during active disease. Material for sequencing was peripheral blood. The chain carries TRBV28 and TRBJ1-1; a weak D match, TRBD1 (5 bases). The CDR3 region is CASSLQGSDFF. CDR3 nucleotide sequence: TGTGCCAGCAGTTTACAGGGCTCGGATTTCTTT.